This T cell receptor beta chain appears in the sequencing data of a study of blood T cell repertoires in COVID-19. Study background: Spain, Italy and the United States supplied samples that represented acute and convalescent COVID-19.

The CDR3 extends over 14 amino acids. Germline values: CDR1 SQVTM, CDR2 ANQGSEA. V was cut by 4 bases and J by 1 base, with 13 bases left in between. Measured with immunoSEQ multiplex PCR; TCRdb has only the in-frame clones, and not every one. The repertoire has some 250,000 clones, around three quarters of them found once; the top ten carry around 3.4%. The rearrangement links TRBV29-1 to TRBJ1-1; D ambiguous. The receptor comes from an elderly woman with acute or convalescent COVID-19. Sequencing was done on a sample of peripheral blood. The CDR3 DNA is TGCAGCGTTGTTTATAATTGGGCGAACACTGAAGCTTTCTTT. This sequence encodes CSVVYNWANTEAFF. Full variable domain (outside the CDR3, taken from reference TRBV29-1 and TRBJ1-1): SAVISQKPSRDICQRGTSLTIQCQVDSQVTMMFWYRQQPGQSLTLIATANQGSEATYESGFVIDKFPISRPNLTFSTLTVSNMSPEDSSIYLCSVVYNWANTEAFFGQGTRLTVV.